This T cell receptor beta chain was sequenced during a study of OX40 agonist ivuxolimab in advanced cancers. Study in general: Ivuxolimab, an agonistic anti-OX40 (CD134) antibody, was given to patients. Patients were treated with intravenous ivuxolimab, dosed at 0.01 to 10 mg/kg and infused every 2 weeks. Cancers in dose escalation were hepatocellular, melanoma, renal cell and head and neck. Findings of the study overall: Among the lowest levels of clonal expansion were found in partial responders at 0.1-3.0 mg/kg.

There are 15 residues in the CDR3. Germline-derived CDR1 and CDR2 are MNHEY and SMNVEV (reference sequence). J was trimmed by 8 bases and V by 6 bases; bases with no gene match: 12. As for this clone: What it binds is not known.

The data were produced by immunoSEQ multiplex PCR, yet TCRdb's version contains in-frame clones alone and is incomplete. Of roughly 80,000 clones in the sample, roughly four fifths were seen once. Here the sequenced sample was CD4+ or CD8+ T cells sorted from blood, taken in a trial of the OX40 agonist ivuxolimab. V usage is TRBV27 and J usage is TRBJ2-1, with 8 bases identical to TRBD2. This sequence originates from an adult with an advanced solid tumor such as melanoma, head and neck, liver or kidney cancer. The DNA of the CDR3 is TGTGCCAGCAGGACCGCACCGGGACTAGGGGATGAGCAGTTCTTC. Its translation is CASRTAPGLGDEQFF.